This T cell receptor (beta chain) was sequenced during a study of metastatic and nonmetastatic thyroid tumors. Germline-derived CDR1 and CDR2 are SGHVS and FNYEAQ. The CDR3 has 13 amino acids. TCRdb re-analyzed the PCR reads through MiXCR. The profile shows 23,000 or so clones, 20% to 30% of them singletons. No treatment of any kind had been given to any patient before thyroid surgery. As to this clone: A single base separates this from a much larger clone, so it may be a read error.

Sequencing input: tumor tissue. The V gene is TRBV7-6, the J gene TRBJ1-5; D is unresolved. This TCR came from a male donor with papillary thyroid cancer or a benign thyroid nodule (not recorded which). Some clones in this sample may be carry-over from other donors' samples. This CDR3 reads CASSFRSNQPQNF. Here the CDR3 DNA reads TGTGCCAGCAGCTTTAGAAGCAATCAGCCCCAGAATTTT.